This TCR beta chain came from a study of T cell changes during pregnancy in multiple sclerosis. Measured with immunoSEQ multiplex PCR; TCRdb has only the in-frame clones, and not every one. The sample yields approximately 39,000 clones, roughly 90% seen once. The junction had 5 bases not matched to a gene; V was cut back by 4 bases and J by 5 bases. Germline lookup yields CDR1 SGHTA and CDR2 FQGTGA. The CDR3 is 14 residues long. The TCR sequence derives from a female donor with multiple sclerosis, enrolled in a pregnancy study. This chain links TRBV7-3 with TRBJ2-1; TRBD1 matches 7 bases. Sample: CD4+ T cells from peripheral blood mononuclear cells, taken in the second trimester of pregnancy. CDR3 sequence: CASSSTGFNNEQFF. The CDR3 bases are TGTGCCAGCAGCTCGACAGGGTTCAACAATGAGCAGTTCTTC. The variable domain in full, completed from reference TRBV7-3 and TRBJ2-1, reads GAGVSQTPSNKVTEKGKYVELRCDPISGHTALYWYRQSLGQGPEFLIYFQGTGAADDSGLPNDRFFAVRPEGSVSTLKIQRTERGDSAVYLCASSSTGFNNEQFFGPGTRLTVL.